This is a list of T cell receptor beta chains from one sample in a study of T cell responses to AZD1222 COVID-19 vaccine. Libraries were prepared by immunoSEQ multiplex PCR; TCRdb keeps only in-frame clonotypes and omits some of them. The sample holds 80,000 or so clones; around three quarters are singletons and the top ten take about 25%. Source: peripheral blood, taken 28 days after the second dose of the MenACWY control vaccine. These TCRs come from an adult who received the MenACWY meningococcal vaccine as a control. Each CDR3 is given without its conserved first and last residue.

TRBV6-6,TRBJ1-4,ASSYSNLNEKLF
TRBV5-6,TRBJ1-2,ASSYPGQSYGYT
TRBV2,TRBJ1-2,ASSPQGMDGYT
TRBV11-3,TRBJ2-1,ASSRTRGNEQF
TRBV5-4,TRBJ2-1,ASSLAGNNNEQF
TRBV4-2,TRBJ2-1,ASSQAGTSGGGEQF
TRBV12-5,TRBJ1-1,ASGLGAKEAF
TRBV3-1/TRBV3-2,TRBJ1-5,ASSQDPGSNQPQH
TRBV28,TRBJ2-7,ASNAGTVPYEQY
TRBV10-1,TRBJ2-7,ASMPFYEQY
TRBV28,TRBJ1-1,ASRGTGNTEAF
TRBV7-2,TRBJ2-5,ASSSGGGETQY
TRBV2,TRBJ2-1,ASSAGTSVRNSYNEQF
TRBV7-8,TRBJ2-3,ASSLSGGRIGDTQY
TRBV6-2/TRBV6-3,TRBJ2-1,ASSNDRGRDNEQF
TRBV6-5,TRBJ1-3,ASRDRDTPGNTIY
TRBV5-1,TRBJ2-7,ASSLGLAGVEEQY
TRBV29-1,TRBJ2-3,SVEKPSTDTQY
TRBV5-6,TRBJ1-5,ASSLGLSQPQH
TRBV3-1/TRBV3-2,TRBJ2-7,ASSRRGRGYEQY
TRBV11-3,TRBJ2-7,ASSLAPLSEGAQSYEQY
TRBV7-2,TRBJ2-5,ASSQRAGEETQY
TRBV5-6,TRBJ1-2,ASSLWGNYGYT
TRBV29-1,TRBJ1-1,SVRTAGTEAF
TRBV7-2,TRBJ2-2,ASSLGGLAGGRGELF
TRBV7-9,TRBJ2-7,ASSLTLAGAGEQY
TRBV10-3,TRBJ1-1,AISEVRGRLNTEAF
TRBV5-8,TRBJ1-2,ASSSMPPQGLYGYT
TRBV2,TRBJ1-2,ASRGDSSNYGYT
TRBV14,TRBJ2-1,ASSKSIAGAGNEQF
TRBV9,TRBJ2-6,ASSVGSFSFSGANVLT
TRBV5-1,TRBJ1-1,ASSPGGASTEAF
TRBV2,TRBJ1-6,ASTRTGEGSPLH
TRBV30,TRBJ1-6,AWSPDRGSSPLH
TRBV30,TRBJ1-2,AWRPANYGYT
TRBV7-2,TRBJ1-2,ASSLREVGYT
TRBV19,TRBJ2-5,ASSIHETQY
TRBV2,TRBJ1-2,ASSNRQGLISGYT
TRBV5-4,TRBJ2-5,ASSLQGGETQY
TRBV18,TRBJ2-1,ASSRGPGGPSNEQF
TRBV18,TRBJ1-4,ASSPQTSGINEKLF
TRBV27,TRBJ2-7,ASRRRGTASYEQY
TRBV19,TRBJ2-2,ASSGGNTGELF
TRBV2,TRBJ1-2,ASGPPGGAPGYT
TRBV1,TRBJ1-1,TSSQHRFRGTAPFEAF
TRBV7-6,TRBJ1-3,ASSQDRGASGNTIY
TRBV12-3/TRBV12-4,TRBJ1-1,ASSSIITEAF
TRBV29-1,TRBJ2-3,SVEDPLGTDTQY
TRBV28,TRBJ1-4,ASSPFNEKLF
TRBV7-2,TRBJ1-2,ASTPPGINYGYT
TRBV5-1,TRBJ2-7,ASSMGVIGYEQY
TRBV19,TRBJ2-1,ASGTDPNEQF
TRBV6-2/TRBV6-3,TRBJ1-5,ASSQQTGVANQPQH
TRBV6-5,TRBJ1-1,ASSFAGTEAF